Reported below is one T cell receptor (beta chain). Its antigen is undetermined. The CDR3 covers 17 residues. The data belong to a study of blood T cells in healthy people across ages. Looking at the study overall: Capture via template switching afforded approximately one barcoded beta molecule per two T cells. Study conclusions and caveats: Fewer expanded clones and more diversity marked long-lived versus aged donors. Across the age range, TCR beta diversity per million T cells fell in a roughly linear way. PBMCs were not sorted, which prevented a conclusive comparison of naive versus antigen-experienced cells.

A second PCR of 7 to 11 cycles used a sample-barcoded 5' primer and a J-beta primer mix. TCRdb called the 5' RACE reads again in MiXCR, with one record for every CDR3 protein. The sample has 750,000 or so distinct CDR3 sequences, approximately 25% seen once. This same sample was also taken into another study, of T cells of mothers and their children.

What was sequenced was blood. V and J are TRBV21-1 and TRBJ2-2; the table assigns TRBD2, which was not confirmed against the DNA. TRBV21-1 is flagged as a pseudogene. The TCR originated in a boy younger than 18 in good health. CDR3 nucleotide sequence: TGTGCCAGCAGCAATTACGGTGGGGAGTCGAACACCGGGGAGCTGTTTTTT. This codes for CASSNYGGESNTGELFF.